This T cell receptor beta chain was recovered during a study of post-analysis software for immune sequencing data. As for the study in general: Disease courses included relapsing-remitting, secondary progressive and progressive-relapsing multiple sclerosis.

There are 16 residues in the CDR3. Germline CDR1 DFQATT, CDR2 SNEGSKA (reference sequence). V shed 1 base and J shed 0 bases, with 13 bases lying between them. Unique molecular identifiers tagged the TCR beta cDNA libraries. T cells numbering about 0.85 to 11 million gave rise to 500,000 to 600,000 cDNA molecules. TCRdb re-analysed the PCR reads in MiXCR, keeping a single row per CDR3 protein. The sample lists hundreds of thousands of distinct CDR3 sequences, roughly 27% occurring once. Whole-study findings and limits: Higher frequency in patients than in controls was seen for several TRBV segments, with TRBV5-6, TRBV5-1 and TRBV20-1 among them. Clustering by F measure revealed strong co-clustering among samples prepared together in one batch. Normalized Chao1 diversity in multiple sclerosis patients fell significantly below that of controls.

This clonotype has a handful of counts. Its antigen is as yet unknown. The clonotype comes from a girl aged 10 to 17 with multiple sclerosis. V gene TRBV20-1 combines with J gene TRBJ2-1; D assignment may be TRBD1 or TRBD2 (5 bases each). The sample comprised blood. CDR3 nucleotides: TGCAGTGCTAGAGGGGACCGACTGAGCTCCTACAATGAGCAGTTCTTC. Its translation: CSARGDRLSSYNEQFF.